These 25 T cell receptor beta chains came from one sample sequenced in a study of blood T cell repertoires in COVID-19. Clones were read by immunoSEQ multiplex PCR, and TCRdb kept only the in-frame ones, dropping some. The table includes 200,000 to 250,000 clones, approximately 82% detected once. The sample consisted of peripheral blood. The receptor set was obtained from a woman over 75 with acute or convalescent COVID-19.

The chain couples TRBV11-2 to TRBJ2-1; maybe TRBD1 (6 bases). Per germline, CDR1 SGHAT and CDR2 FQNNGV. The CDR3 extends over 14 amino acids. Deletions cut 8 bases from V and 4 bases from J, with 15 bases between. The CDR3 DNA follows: TGTGCCAGCGTCAGGGACACCTTATACAATGAGCAGTTCTTC. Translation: CASVRDTLYNEQFF.

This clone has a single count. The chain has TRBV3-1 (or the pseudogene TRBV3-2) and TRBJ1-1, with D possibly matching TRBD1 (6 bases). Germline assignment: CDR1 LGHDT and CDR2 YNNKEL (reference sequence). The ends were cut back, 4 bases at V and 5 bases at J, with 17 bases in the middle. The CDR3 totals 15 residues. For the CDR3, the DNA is TGTGCCAGCAGCCTCGATTCAGGGGCGCAAACTGAAGCTTTCTTT. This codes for CASSLDSGAQTEAFF.

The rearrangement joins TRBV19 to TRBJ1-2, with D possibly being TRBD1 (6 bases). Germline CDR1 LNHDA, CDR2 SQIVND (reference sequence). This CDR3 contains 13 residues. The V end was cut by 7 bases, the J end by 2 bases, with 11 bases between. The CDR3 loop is CASTPGQNYGYTF. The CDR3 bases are TGTGCCAGTACCCCCGGACAGAACTATGGCTACACCTTC.

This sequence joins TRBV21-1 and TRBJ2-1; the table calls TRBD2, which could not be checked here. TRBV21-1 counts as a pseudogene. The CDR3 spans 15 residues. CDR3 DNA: TGTGCCAGCAGCAAAGGCCTAGCGGGCTACAATGAGCAGTTCTTC. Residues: CASSKGLAGYNEQFF.

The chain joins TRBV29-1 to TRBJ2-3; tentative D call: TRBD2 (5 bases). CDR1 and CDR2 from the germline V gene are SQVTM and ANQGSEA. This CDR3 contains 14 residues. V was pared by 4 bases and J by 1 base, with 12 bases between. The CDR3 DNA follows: TGCAGCGTTGTGCCAAACGGGGGCACAGATACGCAGTATTTT. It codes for CSVVPNGGTDTQYF.

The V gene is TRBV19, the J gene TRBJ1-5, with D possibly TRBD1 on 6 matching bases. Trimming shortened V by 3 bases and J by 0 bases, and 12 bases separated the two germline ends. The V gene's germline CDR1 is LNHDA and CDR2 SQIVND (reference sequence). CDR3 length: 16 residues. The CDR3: CASSMDSSYSNQPQHF. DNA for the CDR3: TGTGCCAGTAGTATGGACAGTAGTTATAGCAATCAGCCCCAGCATTTT.

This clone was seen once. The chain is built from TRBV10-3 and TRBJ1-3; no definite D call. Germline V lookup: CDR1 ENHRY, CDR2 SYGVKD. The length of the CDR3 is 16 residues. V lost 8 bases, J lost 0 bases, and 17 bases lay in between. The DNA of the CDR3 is TGTGCCATCGATGGGCAGCCTCCCGTCTCTGGAAACACCATATATTTT. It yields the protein CAIDGQPPVSGNTIYF.

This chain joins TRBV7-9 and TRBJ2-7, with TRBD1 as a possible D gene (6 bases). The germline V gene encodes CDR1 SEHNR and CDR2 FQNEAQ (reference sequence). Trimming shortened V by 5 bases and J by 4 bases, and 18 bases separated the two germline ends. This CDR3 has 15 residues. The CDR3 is CASSRSTAGEYEQYF. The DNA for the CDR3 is TGTGCCAGCAGCAGAAGCACGGCAGGGGAGTACGAGCAGTACTTC. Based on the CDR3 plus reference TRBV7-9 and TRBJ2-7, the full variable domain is DTGVSQNPRHKITKRGQNVTFRCDPISEHNRLYWYRQTLGQGPEFLTYFQNEAQLEKSRLLSDRFSAERPKGSFSTLEIQRTEQGDSAMYLCASSRSTAGEYEQYFGPGTRLTVT.

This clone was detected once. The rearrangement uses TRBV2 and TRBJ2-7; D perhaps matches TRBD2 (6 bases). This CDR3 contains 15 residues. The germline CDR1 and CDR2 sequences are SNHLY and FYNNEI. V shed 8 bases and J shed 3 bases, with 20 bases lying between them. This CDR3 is CASRPGGDFFYEQYF. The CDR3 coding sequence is TGTGCCAGCCGCCCCGGAGGGGACTTTTTCTACGAGCAGTACTTC.

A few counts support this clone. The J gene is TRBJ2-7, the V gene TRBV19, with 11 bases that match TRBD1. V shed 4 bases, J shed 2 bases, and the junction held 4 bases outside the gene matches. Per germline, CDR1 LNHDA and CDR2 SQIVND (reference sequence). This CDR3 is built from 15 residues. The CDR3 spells CASSSPGQGAYEQYF. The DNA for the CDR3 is TGTGCCAGTAGTAGTCCGGGACAGGGGGCCTACGAGCAGTACTTC.

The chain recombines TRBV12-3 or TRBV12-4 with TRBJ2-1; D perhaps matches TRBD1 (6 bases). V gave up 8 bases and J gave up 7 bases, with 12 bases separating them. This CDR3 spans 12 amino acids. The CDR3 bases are TGTGCCAGCCAACAGGGCTGGAATGAGCAGTTCTTC. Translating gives CASQQGWNEQFF.

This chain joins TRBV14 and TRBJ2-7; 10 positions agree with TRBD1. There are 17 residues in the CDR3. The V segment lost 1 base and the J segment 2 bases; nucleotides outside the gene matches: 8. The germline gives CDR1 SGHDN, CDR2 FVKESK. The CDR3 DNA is TGTGCCAGCAGCCAAGGTACCGGGACAGGGGTGGCCTACGAGCAGTACTTC. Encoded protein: CASSQGTGTGVAYEQYF.

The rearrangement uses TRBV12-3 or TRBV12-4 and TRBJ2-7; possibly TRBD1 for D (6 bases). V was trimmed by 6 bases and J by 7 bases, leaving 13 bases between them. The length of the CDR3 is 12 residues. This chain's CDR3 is CASSYHQGEQYF. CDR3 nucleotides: TGTGCCAGCAGCTACCATCAGGGGGAGCAGTACTTC.

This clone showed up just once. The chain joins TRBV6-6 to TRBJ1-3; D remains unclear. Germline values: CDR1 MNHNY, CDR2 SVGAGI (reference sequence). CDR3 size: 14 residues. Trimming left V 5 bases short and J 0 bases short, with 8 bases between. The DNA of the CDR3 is TGTGCCAGCAGTCTCTATAGCTCTGGAAACACCATATATTTT. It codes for CASSLYSSGNTIYF.

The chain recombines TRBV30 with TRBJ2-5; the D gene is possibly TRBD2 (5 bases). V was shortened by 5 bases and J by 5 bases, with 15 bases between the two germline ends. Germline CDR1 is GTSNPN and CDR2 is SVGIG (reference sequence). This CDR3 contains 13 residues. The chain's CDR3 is CAWVRDPGETQYF. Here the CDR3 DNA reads TGTGCCTGGGTCCGGGATCCGGGGGAGACCCAGTACTTC. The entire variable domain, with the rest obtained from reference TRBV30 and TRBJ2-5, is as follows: SQTIHQWPATLVQPVGSPLSLECTVEGTSNPNLYWYRQAAGRGLQLLFYSVGIGQISSEVPQNLSASRPQDRQFILSSKKLLLSDSGFYLCAWVRDPGETQYFGPGTRLLVL.

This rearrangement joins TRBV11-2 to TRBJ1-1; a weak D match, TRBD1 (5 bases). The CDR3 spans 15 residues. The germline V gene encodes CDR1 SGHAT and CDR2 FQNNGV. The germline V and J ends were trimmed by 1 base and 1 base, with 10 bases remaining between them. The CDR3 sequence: CASSLVGGGNTEAFF. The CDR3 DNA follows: TGTGCCAGCAGCTTAGTCGGGGGTGGGAACACTGAAGCTTTCTTT.

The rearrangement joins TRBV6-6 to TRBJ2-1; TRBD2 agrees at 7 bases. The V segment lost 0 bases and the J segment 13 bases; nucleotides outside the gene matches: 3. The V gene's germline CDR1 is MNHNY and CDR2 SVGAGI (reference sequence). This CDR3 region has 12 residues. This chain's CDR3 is CASSYSKRDQFF. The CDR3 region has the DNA TGTGCCAGCAGTTACTCGAAGCGGGACCAGTTCTTC.

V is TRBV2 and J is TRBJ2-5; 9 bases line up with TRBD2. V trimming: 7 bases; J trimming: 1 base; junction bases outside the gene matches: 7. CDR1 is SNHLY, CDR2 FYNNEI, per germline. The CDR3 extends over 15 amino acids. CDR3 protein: CASKALAGSQETQYF. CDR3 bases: TGTGCCAGCAAAGCGCTAGCGGGATCCCAAGAGACCCAGTACTTC.

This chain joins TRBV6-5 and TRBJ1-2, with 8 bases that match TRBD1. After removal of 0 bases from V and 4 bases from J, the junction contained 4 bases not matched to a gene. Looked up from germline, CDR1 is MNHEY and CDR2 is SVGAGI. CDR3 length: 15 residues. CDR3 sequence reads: CASSYSQGAGYGYTF. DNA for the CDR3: TGTGCCAGCAGTTACTCGCAGGGGGCAGGCTATGGCTACACCTTC.

CDR3 sequence (DNA): TGTGCCAGCAGTCCCGACAGGGGTGGTTGGGGAAATTCACCCCTCCACTTT. It encodes CASSPDRGGWGNSPLHF. V and J are TRBV28 and TRBJ1-6, with TRBD1 matching over 8 bases. J gave up 7 bases and V 5 bases, and 13 bases lay outside the gene matches. The length of the CDR3 is 17 residues. Germline V gene sequence: CDR1 MDHEN, CDR2 SYDVKM.

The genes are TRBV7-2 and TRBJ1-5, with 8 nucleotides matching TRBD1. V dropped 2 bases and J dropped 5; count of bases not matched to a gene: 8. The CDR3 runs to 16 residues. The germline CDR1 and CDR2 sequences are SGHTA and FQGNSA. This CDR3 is CASSLTPTGAYQPQHF. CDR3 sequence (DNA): TGTGCCAGCAGCTTAACCCCGACAGGGGCCTATCAGCCCCAGCATTTT.

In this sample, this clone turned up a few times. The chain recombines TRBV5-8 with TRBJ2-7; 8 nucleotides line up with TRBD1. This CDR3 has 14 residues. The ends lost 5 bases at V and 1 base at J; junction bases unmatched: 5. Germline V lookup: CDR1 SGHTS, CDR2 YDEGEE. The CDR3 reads CASSKRDRSYEQYF. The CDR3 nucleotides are TGTGCCAGCAGTAAGAGGGACAGGTCCTACGAGCAGTACTTC.

The CDR3 is CASLGGETYEQYF. CDR3 bases: TGTGCCAGTCTGGGGGGGGAGACCTACGAGCAGTACTTC. V and J are TRBV28 and TRBJ2-7; 7 nucleotides match TRBD2. V gave up 9 bases and J gave up 2 bases; unmatched junction bases: 7. Looked up from germline, CDR1 is MDHEN and CDR2 is SYDVKM. The CDR3 totals 13 residues.

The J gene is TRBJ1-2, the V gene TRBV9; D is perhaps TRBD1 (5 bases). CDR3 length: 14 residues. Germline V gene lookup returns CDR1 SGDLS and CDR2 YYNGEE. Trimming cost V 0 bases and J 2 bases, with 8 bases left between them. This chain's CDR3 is CASSVDSGNYGYTF. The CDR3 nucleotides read TGTGCCAGCAGCGTAGATTCAGGGAACTATGGCTACACCTTC.

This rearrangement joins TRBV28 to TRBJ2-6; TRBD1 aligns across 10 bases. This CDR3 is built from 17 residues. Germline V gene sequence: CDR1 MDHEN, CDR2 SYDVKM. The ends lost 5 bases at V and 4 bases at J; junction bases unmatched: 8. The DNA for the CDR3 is TGTGCCAGCAGTCCGACAGGGGGCGTTGACGGGGCCAACGTCCTGACTTTC. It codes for CASSPTGGVDGANVLTF.